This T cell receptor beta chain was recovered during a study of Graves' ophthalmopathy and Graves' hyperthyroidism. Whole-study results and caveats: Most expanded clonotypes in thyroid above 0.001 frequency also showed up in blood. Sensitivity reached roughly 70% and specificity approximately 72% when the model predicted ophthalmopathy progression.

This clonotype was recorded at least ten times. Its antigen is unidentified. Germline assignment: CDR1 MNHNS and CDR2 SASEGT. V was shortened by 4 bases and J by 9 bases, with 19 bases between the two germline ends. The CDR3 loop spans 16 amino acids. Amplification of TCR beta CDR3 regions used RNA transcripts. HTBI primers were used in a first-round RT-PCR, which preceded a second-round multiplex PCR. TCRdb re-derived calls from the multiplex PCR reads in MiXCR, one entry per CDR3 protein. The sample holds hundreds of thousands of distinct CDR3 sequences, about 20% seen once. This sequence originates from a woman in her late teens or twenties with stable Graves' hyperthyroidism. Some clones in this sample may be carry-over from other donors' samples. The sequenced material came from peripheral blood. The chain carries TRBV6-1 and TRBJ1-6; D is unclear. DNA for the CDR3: TGTGCCAGCAGTGCCGAGGGTTCGACTGTAAGTTCACCCCTCCACTTT. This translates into CASSAEGSTVSSPLHF.